This is a list of T cell receptor beta chains from one sample in a study of CD8 T cell repertoires and HIV-1 epitope variants. Libraries were prepared by immunoSEQ multiplex PCR; TCRdb keeps only in-frame clonotypes and omits some of them. The data hold some 6,200 clones, with about 66% observed a single time. Their antigens are not known. Sequenced material: cultured CD8+ T cells derived from PBMCs. The receptors shown here come from a male donor with HIV. The CDR3 runs from the conserved cysteine through the conserved F or W. Each record gives: clone size, D gene, V gene, CDR3 protein. D genes are given only for firm matches. The size entry is marked missing in some rows and otherwise reads once, few, many or a size class.

>once|TRBD1|TRBV5-1
CASSPEGQGIREQYF
>few|.|TRBV11-2
CASSLVMEAFF
>few|.|TRBV10-3
CATRGNEQFF
>.|TRBD2|TRBV4-1
CASSQLAGDHEQYF
>once|TRBD1|TRBV6-5
CASSAPEGAGTEAFF
>.|.|TRBV30
CAWTTQGYTQYF
>.|.|TRBV5-3
CARSGTDYRALGERNQPQHF
>.|TRBD1|TRBV7-9
CASSPTGGGQPQHF
>few|.|TRBV5-6
CASSPTRDNTDTQYF
>once|.|TRBV5-1
CASSLVPRWDGSDQPQHF
>.|TRBD1|TRBV7-2
CASSSYRGLLVRGYTF
>.|.|TRBV7-3
CAISGGYTF
>.|.|TRBV5-6
CASSLSPRAAYNEQFF
>.|.|TRBV6-1
CASSASGGVTGELFF
>.|TRBD1|TRBV28
CASKFGQGLYEQYF
>.|TRBD1|TRBV27
CASSLWDRGFFNEQFF
>.|.|TRBV7-2
CASSLEFEPIYEQYF
>.|TRBD1|TRBV7-2
CASSLRQGTIYGYTF
>medium-sized|TRBD1|TRBV5-4
CASSFGQGSYEQYF
>few|.|TRBV27
CASSLGGQGGETQYF
>few|TRBD1|TRBV28
CASTLGTGLAGNTIYF
>.|.|TRBV27
CASSPSRGLIVEQYF
>hyperexpanded|.|TRBV4-3
CASSQEPGAGALSSYEQYF
>.|.|TRBV6-4
CASSLRSGYTEAFF
>once|.|TRBV27
CASSFGGRADTQYF
>.|TRBD2|TRBV6-5
CASSLAWDYPQVQYF
>.|.|TRBV2
CASSEGRNTEAFF
>.|.|TRBV5-4
CASSPVGAKAYEQYF
>.|.|TRBV6-1
CASIKREHSNQPQHF
>few|.|TRBV7-2
CASSLGVRLVETQYF
>.|.|TRBV30
CAWSVRSATSGGYTF
>.|.|TRBV6-1
CACSYSIDFYGYTF
>.|.|TRBV5-6
CASSSRPNEQFF
>.|TRBD1|TRBV29-1
CSVSRDRGSEAFF
>.|.|TRBV4-2
CASSQAEDQETQYF
>.|.|TRBV29-1
CSLRRGAGLGNEQFF
>.|.|TRBV25-1
CASSELDGLYTQYF
>few|TRBD1|TRBV7-8
CASSPRTGVESPLHF
>once|TRBD1|TRBV18
CASSPPNPGTAKVKLFF
>.|TRBD2|TRBV11-1
CASSLARGSGASTGELFF
>once|TRBD1|TRBV7-9
CASSWGQVEETQYF
>.|.|TRBV6-6
CASSGSSYNEQFF
>.|.|TRBV14
CASSQSGFSGANVLTF
>.|.|TRBV11-2
CASSPPRGGARTEAFF
>.|TRBD1|TRBV27
CASSLALTGAGTEAFF
>.|.|TRBV7-9
CASSSPQGTEQYF
>.|.|TRBV5-1
CASSSTTGPQETQYF
>.|.|TRBV7-2
CASSSTYGIYEQYF
>.|.|TRBV6-6
CASSPGAITYEQYF
>.|TRBD1|TRBV6-4
CASSATGAYTDTQYF